The 11 T cell receptor beta chains reported below all come from one sample, sequenced in a study of CD8+CD57+ T cells in acquired aplastic anemia (dated 2018 in TCRdb). Flow cytometry had shown CD8+CD57+ cell expansion in the patients selected for sequencing. The run used an Illumina HiSeq 2000. TCR beta VDJ combination and CDR3 sequence profiling used genomic DNA as the template. The raw public data were reprocessed by TCRdb itself: fastp quality trimming at Q25, MiXCR clonotype calling, in-frame beta chains only. Every distinct CDR3 protein forms one entry, paired with its most common genes and DNA. The sample contains over 250,000 distinct CDR3 sequences, about 50% of them found a single time. The ten largest clones represent 1% to 1.5% of the sample. The sequenced material came from sorted CD4+, CD8+, or CD8+CD57+ T cells (not recorded which) from PBMCs. Every receptor here comes from a human donor with aplastic anemia.

V and J are TRBV20-1 and TRBJ2-7; D unresolved. The CDR3 extends over 14 amino acids. The ends were cut back, 0 bases at V and 2 bases at J, with 11 bases in the middle. The germline V gene encodes CDR1 DFQATT and CDR2 SNEGSKA (reference sequence). CDR3 residues: CSARDRARTYEQYF. The CDR3 DNA reads TGCAGTGCTAGAGATCGGGCTAGAACCTACGAGCAGTACTTC.

The chain couples TRBV24-1 to TRBJ2-5; possibly TRBD2 for D (6 bases). CDR3 length: 13 amino acids. The germline V gene encodes CDR1 KGHDR and CDR2 SFDVKD. Deletions cut 4 bases from V and 2 bases from J, with 7 bases between. The CDR3 sequence is CATSDGGQETQYF. The CDR3 region has the DNA TGTGCCACCAGTGACGGGGGACAAGAGACCCAGTACTTC.

The chain carries TRBV15 and TRBJ2-1; 7 bases are a match to TRBD2. Germline CDR1 LNHNV, CDR2 YYDKDF (reference sequence). The trim removed 10 bases at V and 0 bases at J, leaving 3 bases unmatched. This CDR3 spans 13 amino acids. The CDR3 reads CAMAGASYNEQFF. In nucleotides, the CDR3 is TGTGCCATGGCGGGAGCCTCCTACAATGAGCAGTTCTTC.

This clonotype was detected a few times. The CDR3 does not end in the conserved phenylalanine or tryptophan, so this is likely a read error. No DNA is shown, since the ends of the CDR3 on it are uncertain; the CDR3 is the one TCRdb lists. This chain links TRBV2 with TRBJ2-7; the tabulated D call, TRBD1, remains unverified against the DNA. The CDR3 numbers 9 amino acids, ends counted. CDR1 and CDR2 from the germline V gene are SNHLY and FYNNEI. CDR3 loop: CASSGGMNT.

This clonotype was counted only a few times. The chain links TRBV29-1 to TRBJ1-1; D ambiguous. The V and J ends lost 4 bases and 4 bases respectively, with 7 bases between them. CDR3 length: 11 residues. Germline loops: CDR1 SQVTM, CDR2 ANQGSEA. The CDR3 region is CSVVVGTEAFF. The CDR3 DNA reads TGCAGCGTTGTGGTGGGCACTGAAGCTTTCTTT.

The chain joins TRBV7-2 to TRBJ2-1; 7 nucleotides agree with TRBD1. The length of the CDR3 is 12 residues. V lost 9 bases, J lost 9 bases, and 8 bases stayed unmatched. Germline CDR1 is SGHTA and CDR2 is FQGNSA. The CDR3 bases are TGTGCCAGTAGTTTCCGACAGGGTGAGCAGTTCTTC. Its translation: CASSFRQGEQFF.

The chain couples TRBV24-1 to TRBJ2-1, with TRBD2 identical over 11 bases. CDR1 is KGHDR and CDR2 is SFDVKD in the germline V gene. The length of the CDR3 is 15 residues. Unmatched junction bases numbered 4, after V lost 4 bases and J lost 6 bases. CDR3: CATSDGTSGVNEQFF. The CDR3 nucleotides read TGTGCCACCAGTGACGGGACTAGCGGAGTCAATGAGCAGTTCTTC.

This clonotype was detected once. This chain joins TRBV10-3 and TRBJ2-7; D gene unclear. The germline V gene has CDR1 ENHRY and CDR2 SYGVKD. V was trimmed by 10 bases and J by 9 bases, leaving 10 bases between them. The CDR3 covers 9 residues. In DNA form, the CDR3 reads TGTGCCAGCAGCCGCGGGCAGTACTTC. This codes for CASSRGQYF.

The chain carries TRBV2 and TRBJ1-6, with D possibly TRBD1 on 5 matching bases. The CDR3 is 14 residues long. The V gene's germline CDR1 is SNHLY and CDR2 FYNNEI. V was pared by 2 bases and J by 8 bases, with 10 bases between. The CDR3 sequence is CASSETGVYSPLHF. The CDR3 DNA sequence: TGTGCCAGCAGTGAAACGGGGGTATATTCACCCCTCCACTTT. Supplemented by reference TRBV2 and TRBJ1-6, the full variable domain reads EPEVTQTPSHQVTQMGQEVILRCVPISNHLYFYWYRQILGQKVEFLVSFYNNEISEKSEIFDDQFSVERPDGSNFTLKIRSTKLEDSAMYFCASSETGVYSPLHFGNGTRLTVT.

V usage is TRBV25-1 and J usage is TRBJ2-3, with 7 bases aligning to TRBD2. V shed 6 bases, J shed 1 base, and the junction held 4 bases outside the gene matches. This CDR3 contains 14 residues. The germline V gene encodes CDR1 MGHDK and CDR2 SYGVNS. DNA for the CDR3: TGTGCCAGCAGACGCGCGGGAGGCACAGATACGCAGTATTTT. It encodes CASRRAGGTDTQYF.

The chain joins TRBV2 to TRBJ2-7; 10 bases map to TRBD1. The CDR3 runs 14 residues. V gave up 5 bases and J gave up 6 bases; unmatched junction bases: 7. Germline lookup yields CDR1 SNHLY and CDR2 FYNNEI. CDR3 sequence: CASSYTGQGGEQYF. CDR3 in DNA: TGTGCCAGCAGTTATACTGGACAGGGGGGCGAGCAGTACTTC.